These 8 T cell receptor beta chains were all obtained from the same sample, sequenced in a study of T cell responses to AZD1222 COVID-19 vaccine. Libraries were prepared by immunoSEQ multiplex PCR; TCRdb keeps only in-frame clonotypes and omits some of them. Of 100,000 to 150,000 clones in the sample, over 75% were seen once. This sample comprised peripheral blood, obtained on day 0 of AZD1222 vaccination. The source of these receptors is an adult in good health.

The sample holds one count of this clone. The chain couples TRBV11-3 to TRBJ1-1; no clear D. CDR3 size: 12 residues. In germline, CDR1 is SGHNT, CDR2 YENEEA. Trimming left V 5 bases short and J 0 bases short, with 4 bases between. The DNA for the CDR3 is TGTGCCAGCAGCACAATGAACACTGAAGCTTTCTTT. The encoded protein is CASSTMNTEAFF.

The chain has TRBV6-5 and TRBJ1-1; 10 nucleotides match TRBD1. After removal of 0 bases from V and 5 bases from J, the junction contained 3 bases not matched to a gene. This CDR3 contains 15 residues. CDR1 and CDR2 from the germline V gene are MNHEY and SVGAGI. The CDR3 bases are TGTGCCAGCAGTTACTCTGACAGGGGGCCAACTGAAGCTTTCTTT. Amino acid sequence: CASSYSDRGPTEAFF.

CDR3 protein: CATGANSYEQYF. CDR3 nucleotides: TGTGCCACCGGGGCCAACTCCTACGAGCAGTACTTC. This chain links TRBV24-1 with TRBJ2-7; D is possibly TRBD1 (5 bases). V lost 9 bases and J 0 bases, leaving 8 bases between the germline ends. Germline V gives CDR1 KGHDR, CDR2 SFDVKD. The CDR3 runs 12 residues.

The DNA of the CDR3 is TGTGCCAGCAGTTTATCGGGGGATAGATCCTATAATTCACCCCTCCACTTT. Encoded protein: CASSLSGDRSYNSPLHF. The chain employs TRBV27 and TRBJ1-6; possible D gene TRBD1, 5 bases. The CDR3 loop spans 17 amino acids. V was pared by 0 bases and J by 1 base, with 10 bases between. Germline CDR1 reads MNHEY; CDR2 reads SMNVEV (reference sequence).

The chain recombines TRBV28 with TRBJ2-7, with 8 bases that match TRBD2. The CDR3 has 14 amino acids. CDR1 is MDHEN, CDR2 SYDVKM, per germline. J was trimmed by 3 bases and V by 4 bases; bases with no gene match: 5. CDR3 nucleotide sequence: TGTGCCAGCAGTTCCTCGCGGGGGGTCTACGAGCAGTACTTC. This codes for CASSSSRGVYEQYF.

The gene calls are TRBV6-1 and TRBJ2-1; 7 bases map to TRBD1. In germline, CDR1 is MNHNS, CDR2 SASEGT. The V segment lost 3 bases and the J segment 2 bases; nucleotides outside the gene matches: 10. The CDR3 consists of 17 residues. The CDR3 here is CASSEVRQGSAYNEQFF. The DNA of the CDR3 is TGTGCCAGCAGTGAGGTAAGACAGGGATCGGCCTACAATGAGCAGTTCTTC.

V usage is TRBV19 and J usage is TRBJ1-4, with 8 bases identical to TRBD1. This CDR3 is 14 amino acids long. The junction had 5 bases not matched to a gene; V was cut back by 6 bases and J by 5 bases. Germline V CDR1 and CDR2: LNHDA, SQIVND (reference sequence). The CDR3 nucleotides read TGTGCCAGTAGGGACAGGGAAATAAATGAAAAACTGTTTTTT. Translation: CASRDREINEKLFF.

This sequence joins TRBV15 and TRBJ2-2, with D perhaps matching TRBD1 (5 bases). Germline CDR1 reads LNHNV; CDR2 reads YYDKDF (reference sequence). V lost 5 bases, J lost 6 bases, and 16 bases lay in between. The CDR3 consists of 15 residues. This chain's CDR3 is CATSERGRIAGELFF. CDR3 sequence (DNA): TGTGCCACCAGCGAAAGGGGTAGGATTGCCGGGGAGCTGTTTTTT.